This TCR beta chain was recovered during a study of T-cell reconstitution after alpha-beta-depleted transplantation in children. The germline V gene has CDR1 SGHRS and CDR2 YFSETQ. Between the trimmed V and J ends, which lost 3 bases and 7 bases, there was a span of 16 bases. CDR3 length equals 14 residues. Unique molecular identifiers were used in preparing the TCRbeta library. In TCRdb, the PCR reads were re-called with MiXCR into one record per CDR3 protein. The data hold 500,000 to 600,000 distinct CDR3 sequences, with around a third observed a single time. This chain links TRBV5-1 with TRBJ2-5, with D tentatively TRBD1 (8 bases). The sample in question was PBMCs from the stem cell graft donor, obtained from the stem cell graft. The source of this sequence is a human donor who donated a stem cell graft to a child with aplastic anemia. The CDR3 spells CASSYMDREGTQYF. The CDR3 DNA is TGCGCCAGCAGCTACATGGACAGGGAGGGGACCCAGTACTTC.